Sequencing of this T cell receptor beta chain was carried out in a study of blood T cell repertoires in COVID-19. The method was immunoSEQ multiplex PCR; TCRdb's version includes in-frame clones alone and lacks a portion of them. The sample has approximately 150,000 clones, about three quarters seen once. In germline, CDR1 is GTSNPN, CDR2 SVGIG (reference sequence). The CDR3 has 15 amino acids. The germline V and J ends were trimmed by 0 bases and 1 base, with 12 bases remaining between them. This chain uses TRBV30 with TRBJ1-1; D is uncertain. The sequenced sample consisted of peripheral blood. The sequence came from a woman aged 60-70 years with acute or convalescent COVID-19. CDR3 sequence: CAWSVRDYSNTEAFF. The DNA of the CDR3 is TGTGCCTGGAGTGTACGCGACTATTCGAACACTGAAGCTTTCTTT.